This T cell receptor beta chain was identified in a study of T cells expressing NK-cell markers. The wider study: There were seven HCMV-seropositive donors and one seronegative donor among the eight sequenced.

Study-wide findings and caveats: Leadership of the CD3+CD56-NKG2C+ fraction also belonged to these clonotypes in several donors. As a fraction of CD8+ T cells, dominant NKG2C+ clonotypes reached about 1.0-8% in six donors.

For this clonotype: As yet, its antigen is unknown.

Synthesis of TCR beta cDNA relied on 5'RACE template switching carrying UMIs. Using the 5' RACE reads, TCRdb records one entry per CDR3 protein without DNA. The table lists 300,000 to 500,000 distinct CDR3 sequences. Looked up from germline, CDR1 is SGHDN and CDR2 is FVKESK. This CDR3 region has 17 residues. The rearrangement uses TRBV14 and TRBJ2-2; the TCRdb D gene call, TRBD2, has no DNA to confirm it. Sequenced sample: blood T cells: a sorted CD56 or NKG2C T cell subset, CD4+ or CD8+ T cells, or bulk PBMC T cells (not recorded which). The sequence derives from a woman between 45 and 65 years old in good health. CDR3 loop: CASSQAPREVDTGELFF.